The next 21 T cell receptor beta chains were all read from a single sample in a study of CD8 T cells in ankylosing spondylitis. Findings and caveats of the study: Ankylosing spondylitis blood appeared to be characterized by a TCR beta motif of eight highly homologous variants.

TCRdb fed the 5' RACE reads into MiXCR, producing one record per CDR3 protein. The repertoire includes some 800,000 distinct CDR3 sequences, roughly 10% of them detected once, and more than 0.5% sits in the top ten. Their antigens remain unidentified. The sequenced material came from blood, either unsorted or a sorted T cell fraction (not recorded which). The receptors were gathered from a male donor with ankylosing spondylitis.

This clonotype was observed a few times. This chain connects TRBV5-5 to TRBJ1-5, with 9 bases matching TRBD1. The CDR3 sequence is 15 residues long. V shed 4 bases and J 4 bases; nucleotides not matched to a gene: 6. CDR1 and CDR2 (germline): SGHKS, YYEKEE (reference sequence). The CDR3 nucleotides are TGTGCCAGCAGCACCCGGACAGGGGAAAATCAGCCCCAGCATTTT. Translation: CASSTRTGENQPQHF.

This clonotype appeared a few times. This chain connects TRBV20-1 to TRBJ1-5, with D unresolved. The CDR3 contains 13 residues. V dropped 0 bases and J dropped 6 bases, with 9 bases sitting between them. Germline assignment: CDR1 DFQATT and CDR2 SNEGSKA (reference sequence). CDR3 protein: CSARDPLGQPQHF. The CDR3 DNA is TGCAGTGCTAGAGATCCGCTAGGTCAGCCCCAGCATTTT.

The gene calls are TRBV7-8 and TRBJ2-7; D remains ambiguous. The CDR3 consists of 12 residues. CDR1 SGHVS and CDR2 FQNEAQ come from the germline V gene. Trimming shortened V by 7 bases and J by 2 bases, and 9 bases separated the two germline ends. DNA for the CDR3: TGTGCCAGCACCCGAGACACCTACGAGCAGTACTTC. This encodes CASTRDTYEQYF.

Ten or more counts support this clonotype. The chain recombines TRBV6-2 or TRBV6-3 with TRBJ1-5, with D uncertain. Germline-derived CDR1 and CDR2 are MNHEY and SVGEGT. The V gene lost 2 bases and the J gene lost 3 bases, with 5 bases spanning the gap. The CDR3 sequence is 13 residues long. The DNA of the CDR3 is TGTGCCAGCAGTTACGACTACAATCAGCCCCAGCATTTT. Translated: CASSYDYNQPQHF.

This clonotype was found a few times. The J gene is TRBJ2-7, the V gene TRBV20-1, with TRBD2 matching over 7 bases. The germline CDR1 and CDR2 sequences are DFQATT and SNEGSKA (reference sequence). Trimming took 4 bases from V and 5 from J; bases not matched to a gene: 11. The CDR3 consists of 14 residues. CDR3 region: CSANRLAEENEQYF. CDR3 DNA: TGCAGTGCTAACCGACTAGCAGAGGAAAACGAGCAGTACTTC.

This clonotype was seen a handful of times. V is TRBV7-2 and J is TRBJ2-4; D gene ambiguous. This CDR3 contains 14 residues. Germline V CDR1 and CDR2: SGHTA, FQGNSA. The V end lost 1 base, the J end lost 1 base, and 5 bases lay between the germline ends. CDR3 residues: CASSLGQAKNIQYF. The CDR3 nucleotides read TGTGCCAGCAGCTTAGGTCAGGCCAAAAACATTCAGTACTTC.

This clonotype has just a few counts. The chain employs TRBV20-1 and TRBJ1-1; D remains ambiguous. The CDR3 has 13 amino acids. The V gene lost 7 bases and the J gene lost 1 base, with 13 bases spanning the gap. Germline CDR1 is DFQATT and CDR2 is SNEGSKA (reference sequence). CDR3 amino acids: CSVTPDTNTEAFF. CDR3 in DNA: TGCAGTGTCACCCCCGACACGAACACTGAAGCTTTCTTT.

This clonotype has just a few counts. This sequence joins TRBV11-2 and TRBJ2-1, with TRBD2 matching 10 bases. The CDR3 covers 18 residues. The germline V gene has CDR1 SGHAT and CDR2 FQNNGV. V dropped 1 base and J dropped 4; count of bases not matched to a gene: 10. The CDR3 nucleotides are TGTGCCAGCAGCTTAGGACCCCTTAGCGGGGGGTCTTACAATGAGCAGTTCTTC. This gives the protein CASSLGPLSGGSYNEQFF.

CDR3 coding DNA: TGTGCCAGCAGGTTGACAGCAGCAAAGAACGAGCAGTACTTC. Translating gives CASRLTAAKNEQYF. The chain uses TRBV12-3 or TRBV12-4 and TRBJ2-7; maybe TRBD1 (5 bases). Trimming shortened V by 6 bases and J by 5 bases, and 17 bases separated the two germline ends. This CDR3 has 14 amino acids.

In its sample, this clonotype was seen a few times. The chain couples TRBV20-1 to TRBJ2-7, with 11 bases matching TRBD1. V dropped 3 bases and J dropped 6; count of bases not matched to a gene: 7. CDR3 length: 14 amino acids. CDR1 DFQATT and CDR2 SNEGSKA come from the germline V gene (reference sequence). CDR3 protein: CSASQPDRGREQYF. The DNA for the CDR3 is TGCAGTGCTAGTCAGCCGGACAGGGGGCGCGAGCAGTACTTC.

This clonotype was seen a few times. The chain combines TRBV20-1 with TRBJ2-7; possible D gene TRBD1, 5 bases. The germline V gene has CDR1 DFQATT and CDR2 SNEGSKA (reference sequence). V was trimmed by 3 bases and J by 3 bases, leaving 12 bases between them. This CDR3 is 13 amino acids long. CDR3 sequence reads: CSARGSGYYEQYF. In DNA, the CDR3 is TGCAGTGCTAGGGGATCAGGGTACTACGAGCAGTACTTC.

The V and J genes are TRBV7-6 and TRBJ1-1; D unresolved. The length of the CDR3 is 13 residues. V lost 1 base and J lost 10, with 13 bases in between. Germline V gives CDR1 SGHVS, CDR2 FNYEAQ. CDR3 sequence (DNA): TGTGCCAGCAGCTTAGTTGGCCAGAGGGCAGCTTTCTTT. This codes for CASSLVGQRAAFF.

V is TRBV4-2 and J is TRBJ1-3; unclear D gene. CDR3 length: 13 residues. Germline V lookup: CDR1 LGHNA, CDR2 YNFKEQ. The V end was cut by 7 bases, the J end by 1 base, with 8 bases between. DNA for the CDR3: TGTGCCAGCAAATACGCTTCTGGAAACACCATATATTTT. Protein product: CASKYASGNTIYF.

This clonotype has at least ten counts. This chain joins TRBV4-3 and TRBJ1-6; no clear D gene. The CDR3 is 16 residues long. V lost 0 bases and J 4 bases, leaving 10 bases between the germline ends. Germline V gene lookup returns CDR1 LGHNA and CDR2 YSLEER. CDR3 loop: CASSQDRERYNSPLHF. CDR3 DNA sequence: TGCGCCAGCAGCCAAGATCGGGAACGTTATAATTCACCCCTCCACTTT.

This clonotype was seen a handful of times. J is TRBJ2-2 and V is TRBV5-6, with TRBD1 matching 9 bases. Germline lookup yields CDR1 SGHDT and CDR2 YYEEEE. This CDR3 spans 15 amino acids. The trim removed 4 bases at V and 1 base at J, leaving 2 bases unmatched. CDR3 residues: CASSGTGWNTGELFF. The CDR3 DNA follows: TGTGCCAGCAGCGGGACAGGGTGGAACACCGGGGAGCTGTTTTTT.

This clonotype was seen at least ten times. A read error may produce the germline difference seen at one junction end. This chain connects TRBV6-2 or TRBV6-3 to TRBJ2-1, with 7 bases lining up with TRBD1. From germline, CDR1 is MNHEY and CDR2 SVGEGT. CDR3 length: 12 amino acids. CDR3 DNA: TGCGCCAGCAGCTACAGGGGAAATGAGCAGTTCTTC. The encoded protein is CASSYRGNEQFF.

The rearrangement links TRBV9 to TRBJ2-1, with a possible D match to TRBD2 (6 bases). V lost 4 bases and J lost 0, with 17 bases in between. The germline V gene encodes CDR1 SGDLS and CDR2 YYNGEE. This CDR3 is 17 amino acids long. The DNA of the CDR3 is TGTGCCAGCAGCCCTACAATAGCGGTTAGCTCCTACAATGAGCAGTTCTTC. This translates into CASSPTIAVSSYNEQFF.

This clonotype was recorded at least ten times. The chain carries TRBV28 and TRBJ2-3; a weak D match, TRBD1 (6 bases). The V gene lost 5 bases and the J gene lost 2 bases, with 23 bases spanning the gap. Germline CDR1 is MDHEN and CDR2 is SYDVKM. CDR3 length: 18 residues. Here the CDR3 DNA reads TGTGCCAGCAGTCGATTTCTCACGACAGGACGGACCACAGATACGCAGTATTTT. It specifies CASSRFLTTGRTTDTQYF.

The sample holds a few counts of this clonotype. The chain is built from TRBV2 and TRBJ2-1; 8 bases line up with TRBD1. This CDR3 contains 16 residues. From germline, CDR1 is SNHLY and CDR2 FYNNEI. The V gene end was trimmed by 5 bases and the J gene end by 6 bases; junction bases not matched to a gene: 12. The CDR3: CASSPLGQGPINEQFF. The CDR3 nucleotides are TGTGCCAGCAGTCCTCTAGGACAGGGTCCAATCAATGAGCAGTTCTTC.

This clonotype was picked up many times. This chain connects TRBV12-3 or TRBV12-4 to TRBJ2-3; 7 bases line up with TRBD2. The CDR3 is 16 residues long. J lost 5 bases, V lost 0 bases, and 8 bases had no gene match. The CDR3 nucleotides are TGTGCCAGCAGTTTAGCAGGTAGCGGGTGGGAAGATACGCAGTATTTT. This gives the protein CASSLAGSGWEDTQYF.

This clonotype was seen more than once but under ten times. The genes are TRBV29-1 and TRBJ1-2; 8 bases are a match to TRBD1. CDR3 length: 14 residues. The germline gives CDR1 SQVTM, CDR2 ANQGSEA. The junction had 8 bases not matched to a gene; V was cut back by 4 bases and J by 4 bases. CDR3 nucleotide sequence: TGCAGCGTTGGTCCGCGACAGGGGACCTATGGCTACACCTTC. Translation: CSVGPRQGTYGYTF.